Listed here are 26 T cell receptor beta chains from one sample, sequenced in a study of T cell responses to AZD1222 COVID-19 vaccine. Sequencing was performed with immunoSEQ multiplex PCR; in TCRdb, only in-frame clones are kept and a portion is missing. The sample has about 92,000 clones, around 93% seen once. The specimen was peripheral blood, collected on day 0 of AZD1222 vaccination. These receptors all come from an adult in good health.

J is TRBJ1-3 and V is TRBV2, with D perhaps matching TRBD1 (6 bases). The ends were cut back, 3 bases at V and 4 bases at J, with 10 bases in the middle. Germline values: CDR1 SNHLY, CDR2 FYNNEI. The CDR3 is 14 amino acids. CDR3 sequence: CASSDRGFGNTIYF. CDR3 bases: TGTGCCAGCAGTGACAGGGGATTCGGAAACACCATATATTTT.

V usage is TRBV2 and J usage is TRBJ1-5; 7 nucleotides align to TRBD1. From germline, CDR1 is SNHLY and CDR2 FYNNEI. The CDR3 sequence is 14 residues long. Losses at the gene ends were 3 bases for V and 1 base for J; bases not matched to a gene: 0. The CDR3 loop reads CASSDRGSNQPQHF. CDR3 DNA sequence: TGTGCCAGCAGTGACAGGGGGAGCAATCAGCCCCAGCATTTT.

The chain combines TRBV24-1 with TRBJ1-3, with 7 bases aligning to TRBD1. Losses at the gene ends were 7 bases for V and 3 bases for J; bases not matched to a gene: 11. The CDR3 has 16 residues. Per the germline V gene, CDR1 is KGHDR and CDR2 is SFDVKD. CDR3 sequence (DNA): TGTGCCACCAGCGGACAGGACGGTACGTTTGGAAACACCATATATTTT. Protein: CATSGQDGTFGNTIYF.

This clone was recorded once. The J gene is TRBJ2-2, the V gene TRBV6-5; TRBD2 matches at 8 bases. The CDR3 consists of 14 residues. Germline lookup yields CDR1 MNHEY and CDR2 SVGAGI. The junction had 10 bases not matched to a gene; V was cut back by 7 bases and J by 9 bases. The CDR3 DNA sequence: TGTGCCAGCAATCTAAGCGGGAGATCCCGGGAGCTGTTTTTT. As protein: CASNLSGRSRELFF.

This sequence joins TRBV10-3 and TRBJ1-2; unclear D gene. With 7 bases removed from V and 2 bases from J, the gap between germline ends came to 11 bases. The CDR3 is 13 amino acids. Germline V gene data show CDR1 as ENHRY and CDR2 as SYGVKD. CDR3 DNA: TGTGCCATCAATGATGCACCCAACTATGGCTACACCTTC. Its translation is CAINDAPNYGYTF.

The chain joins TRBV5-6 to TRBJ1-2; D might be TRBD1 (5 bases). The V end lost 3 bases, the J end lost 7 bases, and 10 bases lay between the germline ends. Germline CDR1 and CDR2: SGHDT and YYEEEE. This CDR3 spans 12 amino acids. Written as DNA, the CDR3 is TGTGCCAGCAGCTGGGGCTGGGCTGGCTACACCTTC. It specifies CASSWGWAGYTF. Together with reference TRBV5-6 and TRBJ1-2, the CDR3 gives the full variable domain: DAGVTQSPTHLIKTRGQQVTLRCSPKSGHDTVSWYQQALGQGPQFIFQYYEEEERQRGNFPDRFSGHQFPNYSSELNVNALLLGDSALYLCASSWGWAGYTFGSGTRLTVV.

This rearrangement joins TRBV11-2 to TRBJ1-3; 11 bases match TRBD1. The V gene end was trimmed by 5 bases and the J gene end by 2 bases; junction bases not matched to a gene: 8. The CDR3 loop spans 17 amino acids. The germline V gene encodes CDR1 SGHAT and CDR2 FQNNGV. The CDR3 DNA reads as TGTGCCAGCAGCCCAGACCGGGACAGGGGGGCTGGAAACACCATATATTTT. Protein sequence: CASSPDRDRGAGNTIYF.

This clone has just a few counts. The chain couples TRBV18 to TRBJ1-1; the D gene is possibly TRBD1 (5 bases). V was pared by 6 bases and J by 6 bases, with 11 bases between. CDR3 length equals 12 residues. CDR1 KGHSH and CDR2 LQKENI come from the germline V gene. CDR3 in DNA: TGTGCCAGCTCGCAGGGAACCCCTGAAGCTTTCTTT. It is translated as CASSQGTPEAFF.

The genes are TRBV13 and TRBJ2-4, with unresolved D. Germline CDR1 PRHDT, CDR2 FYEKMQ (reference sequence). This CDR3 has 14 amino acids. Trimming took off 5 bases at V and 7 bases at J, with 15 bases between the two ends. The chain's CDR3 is CASSPPERPNIQYF. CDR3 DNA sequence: TGTGCCAGCAGCCCCCCCGAGAGGCCGAACATTCAGTACTTC.

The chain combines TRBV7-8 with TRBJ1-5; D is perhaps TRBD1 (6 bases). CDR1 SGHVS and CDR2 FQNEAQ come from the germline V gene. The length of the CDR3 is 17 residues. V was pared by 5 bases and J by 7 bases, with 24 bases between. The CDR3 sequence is CASSPGATVTGRQPQHF. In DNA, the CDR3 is TGTGCCAGCAGCCCGGGGGCCACCGTTACCGGGAGGCAGCCCCAGCATTTT.

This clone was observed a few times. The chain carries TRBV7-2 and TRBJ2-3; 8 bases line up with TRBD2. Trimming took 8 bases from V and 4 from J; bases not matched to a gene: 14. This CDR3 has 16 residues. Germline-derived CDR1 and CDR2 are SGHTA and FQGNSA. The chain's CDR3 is CASCSQPGTSSDTQYF. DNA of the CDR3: TGTGCCAGCTGCTCCCAACCCGGGACTAGTTCAGATACGCAGTATTTT. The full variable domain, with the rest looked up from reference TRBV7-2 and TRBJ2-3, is GAGVSQSPSNKVTEKGKDVELRCDPISGHTALYWYRQSLGQGLEFLIYFQGNSAPDKSGLPSDRFSAERTGGSVSTLTIQRTQQEDSAVYLCASCSQPGTSSDTQYFGPGTRLTVL.

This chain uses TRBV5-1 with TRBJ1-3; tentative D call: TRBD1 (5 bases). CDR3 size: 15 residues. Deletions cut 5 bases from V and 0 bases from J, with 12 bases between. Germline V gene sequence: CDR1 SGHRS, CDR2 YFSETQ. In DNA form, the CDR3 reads TGCGCCAGCAGTCTGGGACCGAGCTCTGGAAACACCATATATTTT. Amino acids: CASSLGPSSGNTIYF.

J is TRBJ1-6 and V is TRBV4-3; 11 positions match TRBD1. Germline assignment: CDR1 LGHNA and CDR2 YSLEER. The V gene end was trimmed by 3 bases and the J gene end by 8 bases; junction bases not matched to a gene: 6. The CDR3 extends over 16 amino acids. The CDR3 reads CASSQRDRGYHSPLHF. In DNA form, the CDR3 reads TGCGCCAGCAGCCAGAGGGACAGGGGGTATCATTCACCCCTCCACTTT.

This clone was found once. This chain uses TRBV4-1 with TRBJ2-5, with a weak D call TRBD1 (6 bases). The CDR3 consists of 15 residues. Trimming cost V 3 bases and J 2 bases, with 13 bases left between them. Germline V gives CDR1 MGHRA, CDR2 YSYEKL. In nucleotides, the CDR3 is TGCGCCAGCAGCCATCTTAGGGGGTGGCAAGAGACCCAGTACTTC. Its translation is CASSHLRGWQETQYF.

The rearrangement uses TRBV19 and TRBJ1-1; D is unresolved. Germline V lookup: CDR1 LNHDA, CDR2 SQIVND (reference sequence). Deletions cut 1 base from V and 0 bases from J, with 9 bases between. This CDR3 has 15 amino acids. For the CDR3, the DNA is TGTGCCAGTAGTATAGGGACGGATATGAACACTGAAGCTTTCTTT. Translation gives CASSIGTDMNTEAFF.

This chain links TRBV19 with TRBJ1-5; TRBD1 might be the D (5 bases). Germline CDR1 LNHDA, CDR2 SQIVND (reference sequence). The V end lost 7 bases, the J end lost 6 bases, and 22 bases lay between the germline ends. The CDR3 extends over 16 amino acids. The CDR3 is CASTHQGGEGGQPQHF. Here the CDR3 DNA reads TGTGCCAGTACACACCAGGGAGGTGAAGGAGGTCAGCCCCAGCATTTT.

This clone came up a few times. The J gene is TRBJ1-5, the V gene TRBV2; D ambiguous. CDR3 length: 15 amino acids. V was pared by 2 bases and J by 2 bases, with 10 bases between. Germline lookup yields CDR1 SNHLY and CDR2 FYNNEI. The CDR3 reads CASSERALRNQPQHF. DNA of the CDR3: TGTGCCAGCAGTGAAAGGGCCCTCCGCAATCAGCCCCAGCATTTT.

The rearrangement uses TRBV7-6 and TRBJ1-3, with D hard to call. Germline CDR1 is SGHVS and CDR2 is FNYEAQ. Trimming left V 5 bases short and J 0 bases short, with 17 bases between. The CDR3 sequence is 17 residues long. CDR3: CASSPIYKHRSGNTIYF. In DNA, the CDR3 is TGTGCCAGCAGCCCCATATACAAACACCGCTCTGGAAACACCATATATTTT.

The CDR3 loop reads CASSGQGSSYNEQFF. The CDR3 DNA reads TGTGCCAGCAGCGGACAGGGGAGTTCCTACAATGAGCAGTTCTTC. The chain recombines TRBV9 with TRBJ2-1; 8 nucleotides match TRBD1. This CDR3 contains 15 residues. CDR1 and CDR2 from the germline V gene are SGDLS and YYNGEE. V dropped 3 bases and J dropped 1; count of bases not matched to a gene: 3.

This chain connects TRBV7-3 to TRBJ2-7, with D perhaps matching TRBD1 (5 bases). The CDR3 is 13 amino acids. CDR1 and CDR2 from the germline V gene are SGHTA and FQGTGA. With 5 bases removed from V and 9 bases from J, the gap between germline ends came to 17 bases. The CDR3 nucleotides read TGTGCCAGCAGCCCTACACCAGGGATGGGGCAGTACTTC. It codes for CASSPTPGMGQYF.

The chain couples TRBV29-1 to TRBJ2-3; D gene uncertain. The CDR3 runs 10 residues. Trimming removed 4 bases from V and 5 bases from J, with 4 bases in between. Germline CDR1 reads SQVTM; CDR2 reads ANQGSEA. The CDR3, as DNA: TGCAGCGTTGGAATAGATACGCAGTATTTT. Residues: CSVGIDTQYF.

The CDR3 sequence: CASSINADTQYF. CDR3 sequence (DNA): TGTGCCAGCAGCATAAACGCAGATACGCAGTATTTT. The rearrangement links TRBV9 to TRBJ2-3; D remains unclear. The germline V and J ends were trimmed by 4 bases and 4 bases, with 7 bases remaining between them. The germline gives CDR1 SGDLS, CDR2 YYNGEE. The CDR3 contains 12 residues. The full variable domain, in which reference TRBV9 and TRBJ2-3 provide the parts outside the CDR3, is DSGVTQTPKHLITATGQRVTLRCSPRSGDLSVYWYQQSLDQGLQFLIQYYNGEERAKGNILERFSAQQFPDLHSELNLSSLELGDSALYFCASSINADTQYFGPGTRLTVL.

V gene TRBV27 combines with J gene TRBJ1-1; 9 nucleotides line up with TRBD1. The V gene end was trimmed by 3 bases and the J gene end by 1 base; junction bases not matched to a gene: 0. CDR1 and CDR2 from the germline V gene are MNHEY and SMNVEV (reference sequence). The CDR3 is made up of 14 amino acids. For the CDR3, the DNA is TGTGCCAGCAGTTTGGGACAGGGGAACACTGAAGCTTTCTTT. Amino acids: CASSLGQGNTEAFF.

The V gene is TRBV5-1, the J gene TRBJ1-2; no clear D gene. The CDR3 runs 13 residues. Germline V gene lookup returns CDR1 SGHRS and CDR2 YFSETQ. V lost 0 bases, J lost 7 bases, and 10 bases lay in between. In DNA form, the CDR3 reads TGCGCCAGCAGCTTGGGTGGGAACGGTGGCTACACCTTC. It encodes CASSLGGNGGYTF.

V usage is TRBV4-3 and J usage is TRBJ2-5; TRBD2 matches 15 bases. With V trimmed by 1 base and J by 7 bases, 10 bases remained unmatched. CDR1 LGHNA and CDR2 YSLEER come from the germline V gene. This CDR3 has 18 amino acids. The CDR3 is CASSQVGTSGGLLTTQYF. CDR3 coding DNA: TGCGCCAGCAGCCAAGTTGGGACTAGCGGGGGGCTCCTTACGACCCAGTACTTC.

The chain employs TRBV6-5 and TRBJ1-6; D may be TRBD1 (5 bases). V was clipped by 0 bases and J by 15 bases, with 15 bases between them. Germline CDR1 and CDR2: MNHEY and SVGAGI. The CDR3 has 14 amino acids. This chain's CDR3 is CASSYSFGAVNLHF. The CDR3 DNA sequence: TGTGCCAGCAGTTACTCGTTCGGGGCTGTGAACCTCCACTTT.